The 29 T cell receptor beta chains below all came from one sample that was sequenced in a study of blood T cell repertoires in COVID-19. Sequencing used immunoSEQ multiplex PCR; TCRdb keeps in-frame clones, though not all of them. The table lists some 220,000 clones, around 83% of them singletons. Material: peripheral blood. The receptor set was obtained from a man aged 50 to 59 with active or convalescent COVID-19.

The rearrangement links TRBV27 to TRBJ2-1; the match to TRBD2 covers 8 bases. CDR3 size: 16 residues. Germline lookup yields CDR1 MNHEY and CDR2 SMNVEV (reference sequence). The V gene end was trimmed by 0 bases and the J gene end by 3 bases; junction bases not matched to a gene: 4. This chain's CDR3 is CASSLSPSGLYNEQFF. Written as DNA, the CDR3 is TGTGCCAGCAGTTTATCGCCTAGCGGGCTCTACAATGAGCAGTTCTTC.

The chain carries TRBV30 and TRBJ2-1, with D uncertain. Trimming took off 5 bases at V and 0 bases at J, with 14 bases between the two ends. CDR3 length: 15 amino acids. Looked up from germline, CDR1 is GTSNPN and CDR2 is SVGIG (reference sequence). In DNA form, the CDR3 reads TGTGCCTGGCGACCACTTGGCGGCTCCTACAATGAGCAGTTCTTC. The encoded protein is CAWRPLGGSYNEQFF.

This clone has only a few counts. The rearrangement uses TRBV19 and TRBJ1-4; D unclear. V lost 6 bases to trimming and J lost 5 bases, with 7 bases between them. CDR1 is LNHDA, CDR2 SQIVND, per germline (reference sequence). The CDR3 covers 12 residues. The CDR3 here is CASRFQNEKLFF. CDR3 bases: TGTGCCAGTAGGTTCCAGAATGAAAAACTGTTTTTT.

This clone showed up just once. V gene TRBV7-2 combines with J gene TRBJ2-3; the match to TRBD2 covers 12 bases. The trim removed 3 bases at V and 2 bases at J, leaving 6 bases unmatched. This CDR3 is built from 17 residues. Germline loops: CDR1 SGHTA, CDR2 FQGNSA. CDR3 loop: CASSFKTSGGATDTQYF. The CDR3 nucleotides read TGTGCCAGCAGCTTTAAGACTAGCGGGGGAGCCACAGATACGCAGTATTTT.

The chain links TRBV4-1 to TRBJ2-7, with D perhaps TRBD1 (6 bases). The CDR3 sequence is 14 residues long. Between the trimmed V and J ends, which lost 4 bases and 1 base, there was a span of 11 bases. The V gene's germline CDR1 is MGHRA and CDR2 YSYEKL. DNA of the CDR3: TGCGCCAGCAGCCGAACAGACAGGTCCTACGAGCAGTACGTC. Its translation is CASSRTDRSYEQYV.

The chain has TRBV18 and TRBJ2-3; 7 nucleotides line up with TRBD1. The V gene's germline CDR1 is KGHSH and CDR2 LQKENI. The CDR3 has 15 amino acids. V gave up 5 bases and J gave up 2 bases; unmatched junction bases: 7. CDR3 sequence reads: CASSLSGTDTDTQYF. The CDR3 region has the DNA TGTGCCAGCTCATTATCCGGGACAGACACAGATACGCAGTATTTT. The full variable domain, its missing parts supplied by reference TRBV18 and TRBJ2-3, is NAGVMQNPRHLVRRRGQEARLRCSPMKGHSHVYWYRQLPEEGLKFMVYLQKENIIDESGMPKERFSAEFPKEGPSILRIQQVVRGDSAAYFCASSLSGTDTDTQYFGPGTRLTVL.

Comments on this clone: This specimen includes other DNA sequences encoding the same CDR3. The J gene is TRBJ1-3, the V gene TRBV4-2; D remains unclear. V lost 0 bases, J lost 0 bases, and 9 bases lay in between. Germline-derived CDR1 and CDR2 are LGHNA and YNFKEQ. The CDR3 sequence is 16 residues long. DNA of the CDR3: TGTGCCAGCAGCCAAGATCCGGGATCCTCTGGAAACACCATATATTTT. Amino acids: CASSQDPGSSGNTIYF.

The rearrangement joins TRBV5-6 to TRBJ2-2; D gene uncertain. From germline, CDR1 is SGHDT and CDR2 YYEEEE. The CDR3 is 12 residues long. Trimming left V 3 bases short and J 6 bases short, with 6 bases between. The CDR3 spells CASSSVSGELFF. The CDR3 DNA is TGTGCCAGCAGCTCGGTATCCGGGGAGCTGTTTTTT.

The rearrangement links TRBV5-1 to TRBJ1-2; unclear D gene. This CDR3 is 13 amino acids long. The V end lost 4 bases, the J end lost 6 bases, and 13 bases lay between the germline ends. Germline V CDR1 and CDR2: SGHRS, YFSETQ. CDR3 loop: CASSPDGLDGYTF. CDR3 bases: TGCGCCAGCAGCCCCGACGGACTTGATGGCTACACCTTC.

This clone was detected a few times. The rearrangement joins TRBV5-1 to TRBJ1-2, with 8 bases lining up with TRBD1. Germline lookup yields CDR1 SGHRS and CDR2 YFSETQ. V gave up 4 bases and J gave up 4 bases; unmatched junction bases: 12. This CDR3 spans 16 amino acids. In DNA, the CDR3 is TGCGCCAGCAGCCCAACTCCCAGGACAGGGATCTATGGCTACACCTTC. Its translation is CASSPTPRTGIYGYTF.

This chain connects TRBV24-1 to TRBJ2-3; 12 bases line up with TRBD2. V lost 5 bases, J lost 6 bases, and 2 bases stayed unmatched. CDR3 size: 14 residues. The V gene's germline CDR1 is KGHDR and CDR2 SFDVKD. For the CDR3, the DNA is TGTGCCACCAGTGCCGGGACTAGCGGGGATACGCAGTATTTT. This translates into CATSAGTSGDTQYF.

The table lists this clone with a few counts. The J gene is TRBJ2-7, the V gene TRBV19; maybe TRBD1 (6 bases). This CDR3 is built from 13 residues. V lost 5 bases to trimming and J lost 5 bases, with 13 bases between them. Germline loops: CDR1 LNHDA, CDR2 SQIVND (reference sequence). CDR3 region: CASSPRQAHEQYF. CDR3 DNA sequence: TGTGCCAGTAGTCCCCGACAGGCCCACGAGCAGTACTTC.

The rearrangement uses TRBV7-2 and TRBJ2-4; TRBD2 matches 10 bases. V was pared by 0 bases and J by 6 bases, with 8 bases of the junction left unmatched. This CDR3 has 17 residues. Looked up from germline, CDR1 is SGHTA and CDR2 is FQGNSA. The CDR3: CASSLAGTSAVGNIQYF. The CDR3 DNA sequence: TGTGCCAGCAGCTTAGCCGGGACTAGCGCGGTTGGAAACATTCAGTACTTC.

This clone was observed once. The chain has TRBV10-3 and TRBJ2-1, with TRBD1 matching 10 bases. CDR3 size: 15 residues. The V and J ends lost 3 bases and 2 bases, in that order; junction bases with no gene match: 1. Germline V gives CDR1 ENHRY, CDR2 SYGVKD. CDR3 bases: TGTGCCATCAGTGAAGGACAGGGGGCCTACAATGAGCAGTTCTTC. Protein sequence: CAISEGQGAYNEQFF.

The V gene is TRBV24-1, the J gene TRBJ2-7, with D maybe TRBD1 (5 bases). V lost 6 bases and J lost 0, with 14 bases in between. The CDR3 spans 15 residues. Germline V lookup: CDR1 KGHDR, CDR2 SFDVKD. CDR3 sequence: CATSFTGPPSYEQYV. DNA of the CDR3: TGTGCCACCAGTTTTACAGGTCCCCCCTCCTACGAGCAGTACGTC.

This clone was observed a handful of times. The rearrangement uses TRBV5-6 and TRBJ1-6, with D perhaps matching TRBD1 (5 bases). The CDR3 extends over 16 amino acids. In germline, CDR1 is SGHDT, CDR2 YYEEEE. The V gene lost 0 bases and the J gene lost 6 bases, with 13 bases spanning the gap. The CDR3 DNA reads TGTGCCAGCAGCTTGGTTTCGGGGGGGTCTAATTCACCCCTCCACTTT. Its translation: CASSLVSGGSNSPLHF.

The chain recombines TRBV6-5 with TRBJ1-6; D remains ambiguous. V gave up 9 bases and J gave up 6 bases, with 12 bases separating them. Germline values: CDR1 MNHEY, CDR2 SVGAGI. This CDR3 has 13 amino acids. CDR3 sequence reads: CASRREGNSPLHF. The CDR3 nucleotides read TGTGCCAGTAGACGGGAGGGTAATTCACCCCTCCACTTT.

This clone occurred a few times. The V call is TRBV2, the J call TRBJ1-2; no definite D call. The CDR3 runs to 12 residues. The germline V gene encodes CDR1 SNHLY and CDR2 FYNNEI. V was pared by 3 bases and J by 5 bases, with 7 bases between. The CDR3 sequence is CASSDRSYGYTF. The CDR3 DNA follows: TGTGCCAGCAGTGACAGATCTTATGGCTACACCTTC. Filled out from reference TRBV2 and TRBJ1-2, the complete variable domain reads EPEVTQTPSHQVTQMGQEVILRCVPISNHLYFYWYRQILGQKVEFLVSFYNNEISEKSEIFDDQFSVERPDGSNFTLKIRSTKLEDSAMYFCASSDRSYGYTFGSGTRLTVV.

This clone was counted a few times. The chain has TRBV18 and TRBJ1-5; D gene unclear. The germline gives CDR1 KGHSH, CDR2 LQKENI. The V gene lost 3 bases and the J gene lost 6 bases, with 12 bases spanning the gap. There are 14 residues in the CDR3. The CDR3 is CASSPGASGQPQHF. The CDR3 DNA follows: TGTGCCAGCTCACCCGGAGCCTCGGGTCAGCCCCAGCATTTT.

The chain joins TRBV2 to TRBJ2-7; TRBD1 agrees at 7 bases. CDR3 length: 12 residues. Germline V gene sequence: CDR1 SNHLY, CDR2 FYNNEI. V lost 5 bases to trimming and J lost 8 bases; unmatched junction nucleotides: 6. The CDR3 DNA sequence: TGTGCCAGCAGTCTGGGACAGCTTCAGCAGTACTTC. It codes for CASSLGQLQQYF. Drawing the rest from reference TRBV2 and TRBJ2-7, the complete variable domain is EPEVTQTPSHQVTQMGQEVILRCVPISNHLYFYWYRQILGQKVEFLVSFYNNEISEKSEIFDDQFSVERPDGSNFTLKIRSTKLEDSAMYFCASSLGQLQQYFGPGTRLTVT.

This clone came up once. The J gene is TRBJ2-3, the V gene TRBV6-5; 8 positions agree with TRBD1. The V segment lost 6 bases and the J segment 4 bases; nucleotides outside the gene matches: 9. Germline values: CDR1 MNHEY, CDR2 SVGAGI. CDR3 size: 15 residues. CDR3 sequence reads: CASSLLRGRSDTQYF. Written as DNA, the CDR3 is TGTGCCAGCAGCTTACTCAGGGGGCGCTCAGATACGCAGTATTTT.

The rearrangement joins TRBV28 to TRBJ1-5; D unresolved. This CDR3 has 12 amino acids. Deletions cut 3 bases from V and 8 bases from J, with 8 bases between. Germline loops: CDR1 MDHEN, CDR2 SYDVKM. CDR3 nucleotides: TGTGCCAGCAGTTTCGGTAGAAAGCCCCAGCATTTT. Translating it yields CASSFGRKPQHF.

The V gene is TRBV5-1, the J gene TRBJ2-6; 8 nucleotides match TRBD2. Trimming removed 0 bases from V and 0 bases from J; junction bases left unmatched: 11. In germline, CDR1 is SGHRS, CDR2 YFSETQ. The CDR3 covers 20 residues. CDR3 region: CASSLAAGGGPSSGANVLTF. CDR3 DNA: TGCGCCAGCAGCTTGGCCGCGGGGGGAGGGCCTAGCTCTGGGGCCAACGTCCTGACTTTC.

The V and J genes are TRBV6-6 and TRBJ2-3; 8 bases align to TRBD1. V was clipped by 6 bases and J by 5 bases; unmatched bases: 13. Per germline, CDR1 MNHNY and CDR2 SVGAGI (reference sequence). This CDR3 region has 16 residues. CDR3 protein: CASRLKTGVGKDTQYF. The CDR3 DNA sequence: TGTGCCAGCAGACTCAAGACAGGGGTGGGAAAAGATACGCAGTATTTT.

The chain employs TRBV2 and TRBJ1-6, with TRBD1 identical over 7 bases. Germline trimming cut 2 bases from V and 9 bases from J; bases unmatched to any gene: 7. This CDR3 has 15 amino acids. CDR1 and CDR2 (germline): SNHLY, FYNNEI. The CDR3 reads CASSENTGQLSPLHF. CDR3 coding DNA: TGTGCCAGCAGTGAAAACACGGGACAGCTTTCACCCCTCCACTTT.

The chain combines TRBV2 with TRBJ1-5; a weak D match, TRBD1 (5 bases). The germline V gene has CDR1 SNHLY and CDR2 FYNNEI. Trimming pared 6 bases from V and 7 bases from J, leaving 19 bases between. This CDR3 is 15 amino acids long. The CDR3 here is CASSKEGQGSQPQHF. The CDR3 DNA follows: TGTGCCAGCAGCAAGGAGGGGCAGGGAAGCCAGCCCCAGCATTTT.

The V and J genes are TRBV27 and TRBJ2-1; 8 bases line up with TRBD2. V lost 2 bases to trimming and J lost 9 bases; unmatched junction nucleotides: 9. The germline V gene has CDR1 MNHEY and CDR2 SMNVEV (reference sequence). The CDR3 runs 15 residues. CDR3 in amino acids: CASSLGVAGLAEQFF. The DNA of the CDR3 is TGTGCCAGCAGTTTAGGGGTAGCGGGACTTGCTGAGCAGTTCTTC.

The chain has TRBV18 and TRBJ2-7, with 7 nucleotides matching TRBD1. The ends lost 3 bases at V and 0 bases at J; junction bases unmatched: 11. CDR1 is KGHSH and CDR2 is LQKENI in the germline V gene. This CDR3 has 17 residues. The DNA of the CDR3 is TGTGCCAGCTCACCTGGACCGACAGGGCCCTTCTCCTACGAGCAGTACTTC. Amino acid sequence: CASSPGPTGPFSYEQYF.

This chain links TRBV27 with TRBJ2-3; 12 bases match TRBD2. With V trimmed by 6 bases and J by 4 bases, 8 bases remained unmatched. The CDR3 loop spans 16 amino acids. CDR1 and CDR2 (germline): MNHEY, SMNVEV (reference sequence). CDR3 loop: CASSQLLAGGADTQYF. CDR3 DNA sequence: TGTGCCAGCAGCCAACTACTAGCGGGGGGCGCAGATACGCAGTATTTT.